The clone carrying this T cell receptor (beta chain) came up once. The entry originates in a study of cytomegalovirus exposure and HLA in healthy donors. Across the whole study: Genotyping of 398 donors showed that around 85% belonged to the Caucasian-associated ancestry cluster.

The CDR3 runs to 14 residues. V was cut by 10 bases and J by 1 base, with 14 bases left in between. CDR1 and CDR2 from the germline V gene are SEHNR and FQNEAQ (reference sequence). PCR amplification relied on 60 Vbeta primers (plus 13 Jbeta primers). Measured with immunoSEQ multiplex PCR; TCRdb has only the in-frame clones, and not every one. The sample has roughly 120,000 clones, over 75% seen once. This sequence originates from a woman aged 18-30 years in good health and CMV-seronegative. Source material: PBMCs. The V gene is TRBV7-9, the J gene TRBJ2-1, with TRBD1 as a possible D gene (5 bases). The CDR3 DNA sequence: TGTGCCATCCCCGGCGGACATTCCTACAATGAGCAGTTCTTC. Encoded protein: CAIPGGHSYNEQFF.